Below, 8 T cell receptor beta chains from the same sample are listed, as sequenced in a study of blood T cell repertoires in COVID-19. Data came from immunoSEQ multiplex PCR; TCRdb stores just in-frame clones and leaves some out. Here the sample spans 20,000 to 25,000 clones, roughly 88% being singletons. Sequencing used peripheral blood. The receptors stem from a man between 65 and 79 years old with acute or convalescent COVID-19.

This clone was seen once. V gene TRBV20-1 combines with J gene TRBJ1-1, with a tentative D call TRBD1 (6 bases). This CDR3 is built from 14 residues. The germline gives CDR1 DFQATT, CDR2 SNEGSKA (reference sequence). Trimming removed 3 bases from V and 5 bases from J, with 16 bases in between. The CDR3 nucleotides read TGCAGTGCTAGTATGGTGCGGGGGCGGACTGAAGCTTTCTTT. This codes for CSASMVRGRTEAFF.

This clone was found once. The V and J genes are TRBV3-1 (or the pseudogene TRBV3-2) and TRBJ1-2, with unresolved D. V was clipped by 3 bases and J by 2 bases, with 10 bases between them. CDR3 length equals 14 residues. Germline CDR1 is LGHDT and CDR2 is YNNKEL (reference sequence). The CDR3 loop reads CASSQYTQNYGYTF. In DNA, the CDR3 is TGTGCCAGCAGCCAGTACACGCAGAACTATGGCTACACCTTC.

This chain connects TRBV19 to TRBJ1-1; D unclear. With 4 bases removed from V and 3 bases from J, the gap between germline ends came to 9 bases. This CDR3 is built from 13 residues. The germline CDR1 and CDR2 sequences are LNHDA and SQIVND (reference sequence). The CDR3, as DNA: TGTGCCAGTAGTAAGAGGGTGGACACTGAAGCTTTCTTT. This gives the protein CASSKRVDTEAFF.

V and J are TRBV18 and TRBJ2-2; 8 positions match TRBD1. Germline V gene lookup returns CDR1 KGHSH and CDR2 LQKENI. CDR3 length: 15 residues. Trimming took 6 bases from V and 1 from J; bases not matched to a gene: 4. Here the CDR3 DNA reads TGTGCCAGCTCGCCGGGACAGGTGAACACCGGGGAGCTGTTTTTT. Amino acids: CASSPGQVNTGELFF.

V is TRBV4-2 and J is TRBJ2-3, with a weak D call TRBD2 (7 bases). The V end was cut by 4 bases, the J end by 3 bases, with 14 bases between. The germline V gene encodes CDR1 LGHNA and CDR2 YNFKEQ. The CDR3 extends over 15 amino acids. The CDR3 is CASSPRGAWTDTQYF. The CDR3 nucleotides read TGTGCCAGCAGCCCTCGGGGGGCTTGGACAGATACGCAGTATTTT.

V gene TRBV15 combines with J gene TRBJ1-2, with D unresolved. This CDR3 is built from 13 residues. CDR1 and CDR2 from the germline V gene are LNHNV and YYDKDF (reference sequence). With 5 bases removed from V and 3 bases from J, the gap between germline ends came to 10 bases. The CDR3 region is CATSFLGDYGYTF. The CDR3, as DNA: TGTGCCACCAGCTTCCTGGGCGACTATGGCTACACCTTC.

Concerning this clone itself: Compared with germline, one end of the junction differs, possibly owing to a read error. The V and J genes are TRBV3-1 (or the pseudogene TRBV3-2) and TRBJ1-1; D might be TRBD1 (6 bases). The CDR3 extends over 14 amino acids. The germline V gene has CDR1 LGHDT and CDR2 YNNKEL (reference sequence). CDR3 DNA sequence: TGTGCCAGCAGCCAAGCCGCTGACGGGACACCACTCTCCTTT. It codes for CASSQAADGTPLSF.

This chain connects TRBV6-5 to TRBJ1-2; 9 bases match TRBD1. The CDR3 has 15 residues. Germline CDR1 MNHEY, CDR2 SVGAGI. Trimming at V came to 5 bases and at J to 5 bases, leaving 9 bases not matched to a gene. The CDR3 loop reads CASSPQTGGWYGYTF. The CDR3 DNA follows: TGTGCCAGCAGTCCACAAACAGGGGGCTGGTATGGCTACACCTTC.